This T cell receptor beta chain was documented in a study of T-cell memory formation after mild COVID-19. V dropped 4 bases and J dropped 5; count of bases not matched to a gene: 10. This CDR3 spans 15 amino acids. Germline-derived CDR1 and CDR2 are SGHRS and YFSETQ. TCRdb passed the 5' RACE reads through MiXCR, listing each CDR3 protein once. The repertoire holds more than 150,000 distinct CDR3 sequences, with about 18% as singletons. The V call is TRBV5-1, the J call TRBJ1-2; 8 nucleotides align to TRBD1. The TCR comes from a man aged 18 to 35 who had mild COVID-19 (a few samples of this study predate the infection). Cell type and time point are not known. Source material: PBMCs or a T cell subset sorted from them (not recorded which). CDR3 loop: CASSAAGTGAYGYTF. CDR3 DNA: TGCGCCAGCAGCGCAGCCGGGACAGGAGCGTATGGCTACACCTTC.